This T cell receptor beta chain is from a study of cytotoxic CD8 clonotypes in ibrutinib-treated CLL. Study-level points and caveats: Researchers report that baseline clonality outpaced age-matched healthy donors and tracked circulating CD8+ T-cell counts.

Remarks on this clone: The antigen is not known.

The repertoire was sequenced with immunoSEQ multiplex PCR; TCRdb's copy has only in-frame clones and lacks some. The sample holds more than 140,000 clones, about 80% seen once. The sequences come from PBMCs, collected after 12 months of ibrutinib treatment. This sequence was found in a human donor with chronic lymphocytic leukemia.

The CDR3 spells CASSRGTTLRASYEQYF. For the CDR3, the DNA is TGTGCCAGCAGCCGGGGGACTACCTTAAGGGCCTCCTACGAGCAGTACTTC. The rearrangement joins TRBV7-2 to TRBJ2-7, with 7 bases fitting TRBD2. The germline V gene has CDR1 SGHTA and CDR2 FQGNSA. With 5 bases clipped from V and 0 bases from J, the junction kept 13 bases outside the gene matches. CDR3 size: 17 residues.